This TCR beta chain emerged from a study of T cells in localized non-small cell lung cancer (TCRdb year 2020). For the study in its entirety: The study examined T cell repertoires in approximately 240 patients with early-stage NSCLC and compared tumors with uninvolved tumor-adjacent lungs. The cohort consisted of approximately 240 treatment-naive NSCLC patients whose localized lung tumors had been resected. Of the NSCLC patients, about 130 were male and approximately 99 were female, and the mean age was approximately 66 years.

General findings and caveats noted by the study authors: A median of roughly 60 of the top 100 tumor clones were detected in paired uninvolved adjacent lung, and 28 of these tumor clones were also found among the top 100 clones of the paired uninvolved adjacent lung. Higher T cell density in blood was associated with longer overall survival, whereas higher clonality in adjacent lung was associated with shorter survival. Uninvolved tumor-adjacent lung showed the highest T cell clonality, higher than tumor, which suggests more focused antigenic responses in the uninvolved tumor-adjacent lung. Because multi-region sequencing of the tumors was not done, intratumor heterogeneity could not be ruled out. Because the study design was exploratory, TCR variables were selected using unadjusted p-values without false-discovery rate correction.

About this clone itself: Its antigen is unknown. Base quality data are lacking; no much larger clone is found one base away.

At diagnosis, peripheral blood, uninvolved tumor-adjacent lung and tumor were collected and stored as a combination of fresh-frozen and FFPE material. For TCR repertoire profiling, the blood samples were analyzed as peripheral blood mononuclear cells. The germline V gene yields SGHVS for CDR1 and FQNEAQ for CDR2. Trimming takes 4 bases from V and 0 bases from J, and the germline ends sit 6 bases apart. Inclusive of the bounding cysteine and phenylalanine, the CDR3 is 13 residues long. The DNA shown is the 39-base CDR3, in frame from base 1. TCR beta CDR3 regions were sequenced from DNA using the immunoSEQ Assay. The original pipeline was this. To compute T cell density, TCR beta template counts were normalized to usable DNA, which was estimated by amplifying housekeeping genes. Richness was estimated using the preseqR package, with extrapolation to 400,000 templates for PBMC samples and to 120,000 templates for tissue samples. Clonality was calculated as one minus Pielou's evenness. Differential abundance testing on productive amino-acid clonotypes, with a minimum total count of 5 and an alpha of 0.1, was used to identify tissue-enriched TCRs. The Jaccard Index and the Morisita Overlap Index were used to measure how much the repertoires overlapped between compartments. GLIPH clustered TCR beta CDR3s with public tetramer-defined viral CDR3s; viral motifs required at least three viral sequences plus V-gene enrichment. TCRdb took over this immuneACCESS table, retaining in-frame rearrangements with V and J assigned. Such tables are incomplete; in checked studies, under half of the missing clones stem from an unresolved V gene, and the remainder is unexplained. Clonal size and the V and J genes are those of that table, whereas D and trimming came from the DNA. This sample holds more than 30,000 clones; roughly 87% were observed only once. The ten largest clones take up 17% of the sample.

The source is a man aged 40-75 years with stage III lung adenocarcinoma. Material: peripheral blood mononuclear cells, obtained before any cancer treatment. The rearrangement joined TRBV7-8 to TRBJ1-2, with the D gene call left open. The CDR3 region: CASSSLANYGYTF. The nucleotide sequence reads TGTGCCAGCAGCTCTTTAGCTAACTATGGCTACACCTTC.